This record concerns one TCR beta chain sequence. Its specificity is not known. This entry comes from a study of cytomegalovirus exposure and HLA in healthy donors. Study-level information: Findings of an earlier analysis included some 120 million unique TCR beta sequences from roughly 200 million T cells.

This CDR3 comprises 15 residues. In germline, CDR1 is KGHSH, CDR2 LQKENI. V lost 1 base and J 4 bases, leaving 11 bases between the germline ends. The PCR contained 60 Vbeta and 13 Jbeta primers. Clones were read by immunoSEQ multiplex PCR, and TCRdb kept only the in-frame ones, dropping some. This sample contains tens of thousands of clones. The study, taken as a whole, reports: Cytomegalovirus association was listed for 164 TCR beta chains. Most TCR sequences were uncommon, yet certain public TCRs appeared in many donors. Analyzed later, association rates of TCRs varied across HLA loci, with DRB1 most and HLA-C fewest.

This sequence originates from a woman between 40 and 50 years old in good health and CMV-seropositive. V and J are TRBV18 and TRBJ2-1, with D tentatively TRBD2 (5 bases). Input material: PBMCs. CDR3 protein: CASSPQSGPYNEQFF. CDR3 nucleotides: TGTGCCAGCTCACCACAAAGCGGACCTTACAATGAGCAGTTCTTC.